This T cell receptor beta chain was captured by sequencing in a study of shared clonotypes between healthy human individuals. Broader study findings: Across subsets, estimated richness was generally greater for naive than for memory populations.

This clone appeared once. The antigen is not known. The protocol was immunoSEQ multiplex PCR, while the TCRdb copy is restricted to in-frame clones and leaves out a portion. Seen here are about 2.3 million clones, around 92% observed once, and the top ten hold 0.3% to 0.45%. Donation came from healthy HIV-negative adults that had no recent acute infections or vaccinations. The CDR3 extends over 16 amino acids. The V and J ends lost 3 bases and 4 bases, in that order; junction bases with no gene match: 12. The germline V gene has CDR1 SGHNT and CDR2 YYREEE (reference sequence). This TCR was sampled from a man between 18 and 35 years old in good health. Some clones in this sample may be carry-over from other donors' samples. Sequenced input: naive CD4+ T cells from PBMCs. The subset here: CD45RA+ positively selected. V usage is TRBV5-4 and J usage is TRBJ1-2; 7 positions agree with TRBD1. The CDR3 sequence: CASSSGTVGSGYGYTF. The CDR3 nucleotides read TGTGCCAGCAGCTCAGGGACAGTAGGATCGGGCTATGGCTACACCTTC.